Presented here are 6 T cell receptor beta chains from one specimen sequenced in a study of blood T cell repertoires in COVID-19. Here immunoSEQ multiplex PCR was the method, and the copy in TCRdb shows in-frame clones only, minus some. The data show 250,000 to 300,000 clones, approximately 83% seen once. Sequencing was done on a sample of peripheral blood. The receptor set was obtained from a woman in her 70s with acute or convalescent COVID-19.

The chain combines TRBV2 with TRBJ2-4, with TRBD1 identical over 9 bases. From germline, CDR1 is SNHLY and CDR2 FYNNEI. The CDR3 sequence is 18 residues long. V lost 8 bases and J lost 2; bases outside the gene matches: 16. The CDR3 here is CASGLTGTGSVTKNIQYF. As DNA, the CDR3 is TGTGCCAGCGGGTTAACCGGGACAGGGTCGGTAACCAAAAACATTCAGTACTTC.

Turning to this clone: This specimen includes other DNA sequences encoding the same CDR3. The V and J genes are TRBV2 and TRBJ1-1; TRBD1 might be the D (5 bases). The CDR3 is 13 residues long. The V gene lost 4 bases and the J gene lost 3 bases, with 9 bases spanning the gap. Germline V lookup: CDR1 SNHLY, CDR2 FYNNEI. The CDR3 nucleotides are TGTGCCAGCAGTGTGGCACAGGACACTGAAGCTTTCTTT. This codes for CASSVAQDTEAFF.

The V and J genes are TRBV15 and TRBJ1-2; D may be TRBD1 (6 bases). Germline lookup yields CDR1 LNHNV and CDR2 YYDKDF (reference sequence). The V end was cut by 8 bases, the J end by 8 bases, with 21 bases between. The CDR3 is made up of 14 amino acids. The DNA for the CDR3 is TGTGCCACCGGAGACGAGGACAGTCGAAGCGGCTACACCTTC. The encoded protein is CATGDEDSRSGYTF.

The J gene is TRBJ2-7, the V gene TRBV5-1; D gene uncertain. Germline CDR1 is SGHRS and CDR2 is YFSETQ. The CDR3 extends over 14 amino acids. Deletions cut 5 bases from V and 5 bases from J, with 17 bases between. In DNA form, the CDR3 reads TGCGCCAGCAGGGAACAGTCGAAAGGCCACGAGCAGTACTTC. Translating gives CASREQSKGHEQYF. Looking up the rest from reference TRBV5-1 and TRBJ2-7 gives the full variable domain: KAGVTQTPRYLIKTRGQQVTLSCSPISGHRSVSWYQQTPGQGLQFLFEYFSETQRNKGNFPGRFSGRQFSNSRSEMNVSTLELGDSALYLCASREQSKGHEQYFGPGTRLTVT.

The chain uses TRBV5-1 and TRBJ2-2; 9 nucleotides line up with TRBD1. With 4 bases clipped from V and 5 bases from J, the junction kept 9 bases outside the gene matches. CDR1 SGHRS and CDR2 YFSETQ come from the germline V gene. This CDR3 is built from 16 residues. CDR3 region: CASSPAQGAPTGELFF. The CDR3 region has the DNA TGCGCCAGCAGCCCGGCACAGGGGGCGCCTACCGGGGAGCTGTTTTTT.

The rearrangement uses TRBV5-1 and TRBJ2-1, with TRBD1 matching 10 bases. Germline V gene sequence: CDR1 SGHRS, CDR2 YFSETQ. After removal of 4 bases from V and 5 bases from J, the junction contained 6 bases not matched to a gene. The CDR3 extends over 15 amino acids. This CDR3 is CASSLDRGYNNEQFF. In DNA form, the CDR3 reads TGCGCCAGCAGCCTGGACAGGGGGTATAACAATGAGCAGTTCTTC.